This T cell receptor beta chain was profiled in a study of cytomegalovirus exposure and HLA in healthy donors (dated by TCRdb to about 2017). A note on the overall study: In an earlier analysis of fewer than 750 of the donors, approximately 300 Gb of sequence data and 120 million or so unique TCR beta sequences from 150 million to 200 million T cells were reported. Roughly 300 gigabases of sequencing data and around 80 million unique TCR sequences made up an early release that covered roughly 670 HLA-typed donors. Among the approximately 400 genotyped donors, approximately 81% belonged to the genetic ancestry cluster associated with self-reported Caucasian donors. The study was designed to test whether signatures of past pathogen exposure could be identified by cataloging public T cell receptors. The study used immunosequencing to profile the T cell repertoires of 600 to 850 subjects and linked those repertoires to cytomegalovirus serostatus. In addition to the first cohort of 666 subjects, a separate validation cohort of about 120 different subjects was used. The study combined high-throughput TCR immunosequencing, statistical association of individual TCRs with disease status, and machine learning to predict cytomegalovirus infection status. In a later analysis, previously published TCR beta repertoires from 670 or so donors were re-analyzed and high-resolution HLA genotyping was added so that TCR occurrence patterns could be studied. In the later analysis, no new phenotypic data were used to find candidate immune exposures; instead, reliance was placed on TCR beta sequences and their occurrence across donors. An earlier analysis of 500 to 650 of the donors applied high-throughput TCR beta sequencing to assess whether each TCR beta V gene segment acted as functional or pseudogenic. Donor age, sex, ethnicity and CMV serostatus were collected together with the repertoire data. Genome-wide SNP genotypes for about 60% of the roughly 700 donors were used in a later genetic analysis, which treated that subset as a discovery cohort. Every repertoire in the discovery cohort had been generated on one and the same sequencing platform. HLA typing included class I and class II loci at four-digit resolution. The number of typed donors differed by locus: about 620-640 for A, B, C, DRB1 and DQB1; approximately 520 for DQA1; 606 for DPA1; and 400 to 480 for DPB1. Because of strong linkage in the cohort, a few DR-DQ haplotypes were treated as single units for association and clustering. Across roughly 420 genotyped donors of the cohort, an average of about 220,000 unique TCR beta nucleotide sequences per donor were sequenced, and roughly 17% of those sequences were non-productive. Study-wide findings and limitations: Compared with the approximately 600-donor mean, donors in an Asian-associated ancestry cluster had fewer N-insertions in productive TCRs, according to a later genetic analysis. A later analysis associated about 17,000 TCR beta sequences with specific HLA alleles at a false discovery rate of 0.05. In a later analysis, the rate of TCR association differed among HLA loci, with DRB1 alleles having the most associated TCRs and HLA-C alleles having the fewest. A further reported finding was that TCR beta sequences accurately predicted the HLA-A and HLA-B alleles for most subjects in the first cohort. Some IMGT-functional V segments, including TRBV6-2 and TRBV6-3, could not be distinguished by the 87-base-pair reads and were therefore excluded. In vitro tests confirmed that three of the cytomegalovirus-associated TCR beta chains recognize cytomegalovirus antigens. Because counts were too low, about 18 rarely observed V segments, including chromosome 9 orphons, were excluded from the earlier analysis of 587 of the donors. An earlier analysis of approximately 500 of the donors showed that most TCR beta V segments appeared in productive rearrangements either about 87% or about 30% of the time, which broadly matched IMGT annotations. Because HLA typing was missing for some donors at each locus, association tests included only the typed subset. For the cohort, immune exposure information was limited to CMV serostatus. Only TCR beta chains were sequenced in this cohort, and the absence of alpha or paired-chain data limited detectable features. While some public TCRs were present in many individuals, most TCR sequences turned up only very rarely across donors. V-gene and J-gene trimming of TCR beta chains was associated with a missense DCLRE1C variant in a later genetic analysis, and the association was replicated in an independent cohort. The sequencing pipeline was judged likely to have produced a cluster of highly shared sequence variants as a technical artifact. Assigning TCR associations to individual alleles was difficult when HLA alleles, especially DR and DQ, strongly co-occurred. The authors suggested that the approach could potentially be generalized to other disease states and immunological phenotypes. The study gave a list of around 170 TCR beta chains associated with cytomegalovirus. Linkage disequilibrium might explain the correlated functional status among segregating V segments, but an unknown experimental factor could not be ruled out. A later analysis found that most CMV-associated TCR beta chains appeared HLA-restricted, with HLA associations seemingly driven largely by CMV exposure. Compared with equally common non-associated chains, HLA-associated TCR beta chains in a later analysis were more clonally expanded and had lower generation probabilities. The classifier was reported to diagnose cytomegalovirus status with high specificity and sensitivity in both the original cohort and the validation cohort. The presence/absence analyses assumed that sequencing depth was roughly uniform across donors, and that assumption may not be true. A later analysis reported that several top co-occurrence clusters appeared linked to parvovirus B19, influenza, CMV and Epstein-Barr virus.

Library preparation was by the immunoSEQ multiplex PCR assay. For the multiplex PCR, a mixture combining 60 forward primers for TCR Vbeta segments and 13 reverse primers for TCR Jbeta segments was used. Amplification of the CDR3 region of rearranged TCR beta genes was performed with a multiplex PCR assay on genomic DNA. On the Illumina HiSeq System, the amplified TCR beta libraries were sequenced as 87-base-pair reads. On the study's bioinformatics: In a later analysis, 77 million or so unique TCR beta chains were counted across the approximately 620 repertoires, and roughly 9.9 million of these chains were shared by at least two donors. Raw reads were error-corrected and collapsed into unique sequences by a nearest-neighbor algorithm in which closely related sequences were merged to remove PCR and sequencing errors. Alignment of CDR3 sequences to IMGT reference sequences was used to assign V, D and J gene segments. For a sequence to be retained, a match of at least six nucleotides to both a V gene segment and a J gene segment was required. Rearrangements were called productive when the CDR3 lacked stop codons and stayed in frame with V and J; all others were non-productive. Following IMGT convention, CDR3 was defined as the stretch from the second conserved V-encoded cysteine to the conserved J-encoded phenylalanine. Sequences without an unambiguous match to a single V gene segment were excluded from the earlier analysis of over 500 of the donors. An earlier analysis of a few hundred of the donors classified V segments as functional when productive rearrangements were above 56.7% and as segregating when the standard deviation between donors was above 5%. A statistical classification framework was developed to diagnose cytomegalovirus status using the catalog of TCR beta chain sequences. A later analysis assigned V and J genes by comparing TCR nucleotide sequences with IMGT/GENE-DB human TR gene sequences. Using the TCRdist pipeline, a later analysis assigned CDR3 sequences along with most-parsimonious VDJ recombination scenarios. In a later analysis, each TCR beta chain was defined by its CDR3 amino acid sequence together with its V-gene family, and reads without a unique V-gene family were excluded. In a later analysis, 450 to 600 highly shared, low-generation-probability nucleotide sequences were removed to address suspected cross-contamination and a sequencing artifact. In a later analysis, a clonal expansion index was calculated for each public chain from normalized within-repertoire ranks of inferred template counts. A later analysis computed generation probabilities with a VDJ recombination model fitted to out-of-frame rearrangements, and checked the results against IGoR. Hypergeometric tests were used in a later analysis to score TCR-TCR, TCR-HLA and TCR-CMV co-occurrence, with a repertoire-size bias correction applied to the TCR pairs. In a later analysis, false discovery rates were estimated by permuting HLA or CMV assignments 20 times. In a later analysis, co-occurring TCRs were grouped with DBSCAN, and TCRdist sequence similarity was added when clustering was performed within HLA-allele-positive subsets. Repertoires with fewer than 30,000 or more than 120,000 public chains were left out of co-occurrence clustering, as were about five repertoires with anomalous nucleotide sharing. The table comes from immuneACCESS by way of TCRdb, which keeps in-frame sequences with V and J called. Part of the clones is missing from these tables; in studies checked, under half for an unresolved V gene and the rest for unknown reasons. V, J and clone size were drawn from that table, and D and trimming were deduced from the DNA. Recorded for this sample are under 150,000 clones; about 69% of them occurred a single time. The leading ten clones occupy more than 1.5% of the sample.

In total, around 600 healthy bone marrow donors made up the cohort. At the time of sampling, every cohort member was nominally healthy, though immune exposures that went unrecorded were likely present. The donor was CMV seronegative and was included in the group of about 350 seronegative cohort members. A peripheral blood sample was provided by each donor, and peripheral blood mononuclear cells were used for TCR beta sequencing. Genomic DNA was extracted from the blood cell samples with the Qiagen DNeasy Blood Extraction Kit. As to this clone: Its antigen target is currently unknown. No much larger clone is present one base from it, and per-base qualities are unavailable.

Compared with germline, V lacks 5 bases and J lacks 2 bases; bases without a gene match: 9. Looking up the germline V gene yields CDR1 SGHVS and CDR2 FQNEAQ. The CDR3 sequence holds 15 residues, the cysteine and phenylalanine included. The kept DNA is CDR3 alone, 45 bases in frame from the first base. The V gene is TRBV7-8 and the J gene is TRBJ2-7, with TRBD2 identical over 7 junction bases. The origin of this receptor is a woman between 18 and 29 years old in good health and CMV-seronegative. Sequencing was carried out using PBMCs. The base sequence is TGTGCCAGCAGCCCCGAGCGGGGCCTGCCCTACGAGCAGTACTTC. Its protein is CASSPERGLPYEQYF. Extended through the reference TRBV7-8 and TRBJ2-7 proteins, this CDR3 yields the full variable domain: GAGVSQSPRYKVAKRGQDVALRCDPISGHVSLFWYQQALGQGPEFLTYFQNEAQLDKSGLPSDRFFAERPEGSVSTLKIQRTQQEDSAVYLCASSPERGLPYEQYFGPGTRLTVT.